The rows below give T cell receptor beta chains drawn from one sample of a study of cytomegalovirus exposure and HLA in healthy donors. Sequencing was performed with immunoSEQ multiplex PCR; in TCRdb, only in-frame clones are kept and a portion is missing. Of roughly 250,000 clones listed, 80% are singletons. Input material: PBMCs. The receptors originated from a girl aged 2-10 years in good health and CMV-seronegative. CDR3s include the opening cysteine and the closing phenylalanine or tryptophan. D genes are given only for firm matches. Rows may omit the clone size; those that give it use once, few, many or a size class.

j_gene: TRBJ2-1
abundance: .
d_gene: TRBD2
v_gene: TRBV6-1
CDR3nt: TGTGCCAGCAGTGAAGGACTAGCGGGGGGGCAGGGTGAGCAGTTCTTC
CDR3aa: CASSEGLAGGQGEQFF

j_gene: TRBJ2-2
abundance: .
d_gene: TRBD2
v_gene: TRBV15
CDR3nt: TGTGCCACCAGCAGGGGACTAGCGGGAGGGCCGAACACCGGGGAGCTGTTTTTT
CDR3aa: CATSRGLAGGPNTGELFF

j_gene: TRBJ2-7
abundance: few
d_gene: .
v_gene: TRBV27
CDR3nt: TGTGCCAGCAGTCCTATGACTAGATCCTACGAGCAGTACTTC
CDR3aa: CASSPMTRSYEQYF

j_gene: TRBJ2-7
abundance: .
d_gene: .
v_gene: TRBV7-9
CDR3nt: TGTGTCAGCAGCTTAGTTTGGGGCGGTCGGACGAGCGACGAGCAGTACTTC
CDR3aa: CVSSLVWGGRTSDEQYF

j_gene: TRBJ1-2
abundance: .
d_gene: .
v_gene: TRBV30
CDR3nt: TGTGCCTGGACCGCGGGGGGGCTGACCTATGGCTACACCTTC
CDR3aa: CAWTAGGLTYGYTF

j_gene: TRBJ1-2
abundance: .
d_gene: .
v_gene: TRBV12-5
CDR3nt: TGTGCTAGTGCCCGTGACTTATACTATGGCTACACCTTC
CDR3aa: CASARDLYYGYTF

j_gene: TRBJ1-1
abundance: .
d_gene: .
v_gene: TRBV30
CDR3nt: TGTGCCTGGAGTACGGGACTCTTGAACACTGAAGCTTTCTTT
CDR3aa: CAWSTGLLNTEAFF

j_gene: TRBJ1-2
abundance: .
d_gene: TRBD1
v_gene: TRBV28
CDR3nt: TGTGCCAGCAGTCGCGGACAGGGATATGGCTACACCTTC
CDR3aa: CASSRGQGYGYTF

j_gene: TRBJ2-7
abundance: .
d_gene: .
v_gene: TRBV6-1
CDR3nt: TGTGCCAGCAGTGAAGTCTGGCGGAGCTCCTACGAGCAGTACTTC
CDR3aa: CASSEVWRSSYEQYF

j_gene: TRBJ1-1
abundance: .
d_gene: .
v_gene: TRBV6-5
CDR3nt: TGTGCCAGCGCCCCAGGGTGGGTAATGAACACTGAAGCTTTCTTT
CDR3aa: CASAPGWVMNTEAFF

j_gene: TRBJ2-5
abundance: once
d_gene: .
v_gene: TRBV28
CDR3nt: TGTGCCAGCAGTTTTGTCCGGGGTGAGCAGTACTTC
CDR3aa: CASSFVRGEQYF

j_gene: TRBJ2-7
abundance: .
d_gene: TRBD2
v_gene: TRBV4-2
CDR3nt: TGTGCCAGCAGCCCCAGACTAGCGGGGGGGTACGAGCAGTACTTC
CDR3aa: CASSPRLAGGYEQYF

j_gene: TRBJ2-2
abundance: .
d_gene: .
v_gene: TRBV20-1
CDR3nt: TGCAGTGCCCTGGGCCCCGGGGAGCTGTTTTTT
CDR3aa: CSALGPGELFF

j_gene: TRBJ2-3
abundance: .
d_gene: .
v_gene: TRBV19
CDR3nt: TGTGCCAGCCGTCCAGCGGGCGGAGATACGCAGTATTTT
CDR3aa: CASRPAGGDTQYF

j_gene: TRBJ2-3
abundance: .
d_gene: .
v_gene: TRBV2
CDR3nt: TGTGCCAGCATCCGAAGCTGGGAAGGAGGTTCAGATACGCAGTATTTT
CDR3aa: CASIRSWEGGSDTQYF